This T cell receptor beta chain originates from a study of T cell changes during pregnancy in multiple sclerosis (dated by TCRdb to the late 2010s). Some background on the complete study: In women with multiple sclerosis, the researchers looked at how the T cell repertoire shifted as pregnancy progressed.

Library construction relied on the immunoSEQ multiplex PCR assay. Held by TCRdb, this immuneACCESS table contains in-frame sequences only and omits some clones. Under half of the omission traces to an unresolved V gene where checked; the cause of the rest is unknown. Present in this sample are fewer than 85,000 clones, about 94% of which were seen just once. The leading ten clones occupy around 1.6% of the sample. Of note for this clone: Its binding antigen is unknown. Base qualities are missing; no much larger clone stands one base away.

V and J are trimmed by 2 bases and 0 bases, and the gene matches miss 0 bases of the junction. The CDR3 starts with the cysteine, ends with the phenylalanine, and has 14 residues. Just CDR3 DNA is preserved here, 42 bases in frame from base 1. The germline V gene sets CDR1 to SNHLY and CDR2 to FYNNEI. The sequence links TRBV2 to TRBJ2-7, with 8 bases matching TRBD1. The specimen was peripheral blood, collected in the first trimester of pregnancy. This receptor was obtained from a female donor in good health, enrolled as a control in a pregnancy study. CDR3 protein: CASSEQGASYEQYF. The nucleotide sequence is TGTGCCAGCAGTGAACAGGGGGCCTCCTACGAGCAGTACTTC.